The TCR beta chain under discussion was sequenced for a study of blood T cell repertoires in COVID-19. Study overall: Acute and convalescent COVID-19 specimens originated in the United States, Italy and Spain. From T cells, B-cell-depleted T cells, or PBMCs came the material, which was cDNA or gDNA.

Original data processing: Cell counts per sample came from amplifying reference gene primers. Profiling relied on immunoSEQ multiplex PCR, and the TCRdb table lists in-frame clones only, not all of them. That table is the source of V, J and clone size, and D and trimming were worked out from the DNA. The table has tens of thousands of clones, roughly 78% seen once. V was trimmed by 1 base and J by 0 bases, leaving 12 bases between them. Germline CDR1 is SEHNR and CDR2 is FQNEAQ (reference sequence). The CDR3 length is 16 residues. This TCR was recovered from a woman older than 75 with acute or convalescent COVID-19. The sample consisted of peripheral blood. This sequence joins TRBV7-9 and TRBJ1-2, with a weak D call TRBD1 (5 bases). The CDR3 loop is CASSLGEGIPNYGYTF. The DNA of the CDR3 is TGTGCCAGCAGCTTAGGGGAGGGGATCCCTAACTATGGCTACACCTTC.